The source of this TCR beta chain is a study of T cells in Graves' hyperthyroidism and ophthalmopathy (dated by TCRdb to between 2018 and 2021). In the study overall: Peripheral blood was sampled at the time of initial diagnosis, prior to any treatment. An independent validation cohort of under 20 hyperthyroidism patients and over 15 patients who later progressed to ophthalmopathy tested prospective prediction of ophthalmopathy. Once sampling was done, hyperthyroidism patients were given methimazole at a starting dose of 30 mg daily, whereas ophthalmopathy patients were given high-dose intravenous methylprednisolone. TCR V-J signatures able to tell the groups apart were searched for in a discovery cohort of approximately 95 patients, of whom around 42 had Graves' ophthalmopathy and roughly 59 had stable Graves' hyperthyroidism. Thyroid tissue and blood T-cell repertoires from six Graves' hyperthyroidism patients were also compared in the study. The 100 or so discovery patients were randomly split 7:3 into training and test sets. TCR Vbeta CDR3 sequencing of roughly 140 peripheral blood samples (over 40 ophthalmopathy, over 70 hyperthyroidism and roughly 17 progressor patients) is reported in the paper.

Amplification of TCR beta CDR3 regions was carried out from RNA transcripts. The first round of RT-PCR for the TCR CDR3 was performed with the HTBI primer set and the Qiagen OneStep RT-PCR kit. The libraries were constructed in a second round of multiplex PCR and then size-selected and purified. Sequencing of the libraries was done on an Illumina HiSeq2000 using paired-end 100 bp reads. The authors' analysis ran thus. SOAPnuke was used to process the raw data, with reads discarded if the reads contained adapters or uncalled bases, had a mean Phred below 15, or lacked an exact constant-primer or identifier match. High-quality paired reads were merged with COPE v1.2.5, and unique nucleotide sequences were defined as clonotypes. Clonotypes were aligned to IMGT TRBV, TRBD and TRBJ reference segments using MiTCR v1.1. The analysis included only V-J combinations with a frequency above 0.0001, which together covered about 99% of the repertoires. A TCS score was defined as the ratio of F50 (clonal expansion) to E x V (chaos), with BLOSUM62-based TCRdist applied between CDR3 peptides within each V-J. Welch's t-statistics and random forest reduced 514 V-J features to fewer than 15, which were used in a naive Bayes classifier (R e1071). The public sequencing data were trimmed at Q25 with fastp and processed into clonotypes with MiXCR by TCRdb, which kept only in-frame beta chains. Rows merge per CDR3 protein into single entries with the most common DNA and genes. The V and J calls here are based on TCRdb, not the publication. This sample comprises a few hundred thousand distinct CDR3 sequences, about 16% of them detected only once. 32% of the sample is taken by the ten largest.

Stable Graves' hyperthyroidism was defined as no progression to ophthalmopathy during 18 months of follow-up. Hyperthyroidism patients were newly diagnosed, with disease duration under 2 months, and aged 18 to 65 years. The study excluded patients with uncontrolled infections, other autoimmune diseases, pregnancy or lactation. Diagnoses were established on the basis of clinical symptoms, serum thyroxine and TRAb, thyroid ultrasound, and orbital computed tomography. PBMCs were isolated from 7.5 to 10 ml of fresh peripheral blood by Ficoll-Paque density gradient centrifugation. Trizol reagent was used to extract total RNA, and RNA quality was then checked on an Agilent 2100 Bioanalyzer. This clonotype appeared many times. No cognate antigen has been identified for it. Base qualities are not provided; no much larger clone lies one nucleotide away. Overall study results and their limits: No statistical method was used to fix the sample size in advance, and group allocation was not hidden from the investigators. In validation, the model predicted progression to ophthalmopathy with approximately 71% sensitivity and 72% to 85% specificity, a median of 6.5 months before onset. Most expanded thyroid clonotypes (frequency above 0.001) were also detected in blood, suggesting blood repertoires may reflect thyroid immune responses. A 13 V-J signature model separated ophthalmopathy from stable hyperthyroidism, with 87.88% sensitivity and 81.08% specificity in cross-validation and 80%/75% in testing.

V is pruned by 3 bases and J by 8 bases, leaving 7 bases of the junction without a gene match. The CDR3 contains 14 residues, cysteine and phenylalanine counted. CDR3 DNA is the only sequence kept; it has 42 bases, read in frame from the first base. The germline V gene yields SGHVS for CDR1 and FQNEAQ for CDR2. The chain links TRBV7-8 with TRBJ2-1, with 7 bases in between that match TRBD2. This sequence was found in a woman under 40 with Graves' hyperthyroidism. Sample: blood. The DNA reads TGTGCCAGCAGCTTCACCCCTGGGGGGGATGAGCAGTTCTTC. Its product reads: CASSFTPGGDEQFF.